The rows below give T cell receptor beta chains drawn from one sample of a study of cytomegalovirus exposure and HLA in healthy donors. The method was immunoSEQ multiplex PCR; TCRdb's version includes in-frame clones alone and lacks a portion of them. The sample carries approximately 200,000 clones, 60% to 85% recorded once. Sequenced: PBMCs. The receptor source for this set is a girl under 18 in good health and CMV-seropositive. CDR3s include the opening cysteine and the closing phenylalanine or tryptophan. A D gene is named only where the DNA matches it firmly. Size is omitted from some rows. Given values are once, few, many or a class for expanded clones.

v_call	clone_size	j_call	d_call	cdr3_nt	cdr3_aa
TRBV6-5	-	TRBJ1-2	-	TGTGCCAGCCGTCGGACCCAAGGGGTCTATGGCTACACCTTC	CASRRTQGVYGYTF
TRBV7-2	-	TRBJ2-1	-	TGTGCCAGCAGCTTTGGGGGCGAGGGTGAGCAGTTCTTC	CASSFGGEGEQFF
TRBV27	-	TRBJ1-3	TRBD1	TGTGCCAGCAGCAGACAGGGCAACGGAAACACCATATATTTT	CASSRQGNGNTIYF
TRBV6-4	-	TRBJ2-3	TRBD2	TGTGCCAGCAGTGAATCCAGCGGGGGGGTCACAGATACGCAGTATTTT	CASSESSGGVTDTQYF
TRBV9	-	TRBJ2-5	-	TGTGCCAGCAGCGACCGGGGGACGGGCCAAGAGACCCAGTACTTC	CASSDRGTGQETQYF
TRBV7-2	-	TRBJ1-4	TRBD1	TGTGCCAGCAGCTGGACAGGCGAAAATGAAAAACTGTTTTTT	CASSWTGENEKLFF
TRBV5-6	-	TRBJ2-3	TRBD2	TGTGCCAGCAGCTTATGGCGGGGGGGCCAGGGCACAGATACGCAGTATTTT	CASSLWRGGQGTDTQYF
TRBV11-2	-	TRBJ2-7	-	TGTGCCAGCAGCTTAGATTTGTTCTACGAGCAGTACTTC	CASSLDLFYEQYF
TRBV10-3	-	TRBJ1-5	-	TGTGCCATCAGTGACCGAGGAAAGATGAATCAGCCCCAGCATTTT	CAISDRGKMNQPQHF
TRBV27	-	TRBJ2-2	-	TGTGCCAGCAGACGAGGACAGTCGACCGGGGAGCTGTTTTTT	CASRRGQSTGELFF
TRBV11-3	-	TRBJ2-7	-	TGTGCCAGCAGCTTAAGTCCTGGGGGGGCCTCCTACGAGCAGTACTTC	CASSLSPGGASYEQYF
TRBV4-1	-	TRBJ1-3	-	TGCGCCAGCAGCCAACAACAGTCTGGAAACACCATATATTTT	CASSQQQSGNTIYF
TRBV7-2	-	TRBJ2-7	-	TGTGCCAGCAGCTTAACAGAGTCCTACGAGCAGTACTTC	CASSLTESYEQYF
TRBV4-3	-	TRBJ1-6	-	TGCGCCAGCAGCCAAGATTCCGCAGGGGCCAATAATTCACCCCTCCACTTT	CASSQDSAGANNSPLHF
TRBV2	-	TRBJ2-1	TRBD2	TGTGCCAGCCTACCGGGACTAGCGCCAAATGAGCAGTTCTTC	CASLPGLAPNEQFF
TRBV6-1	-	TRBJ2-3	TRBD2	TGTGCCAGCAGTTTGACTAGCTTCTCCACAGATACGCAGTATTTT	CASSLTSFSTDTQYF
TRBV11-3	-	TRBJ1-1	-	TGTGCCAGCAGCGTGGACAGTCTGAACACTGAAGCTTTCTTT	CASSVDSLNTEAFF
TRBV7-2	-	TRBJ2-5	TRBD2	TGTGCCAGCAGCTGGAGGCCTAGCGGGTTGGGAGAGACCCAGTACTTC	CASSWRPSGLGETQYF
TRBV5-4	once	TRBJ1-6	-	TGTGCCAGCAGCTCAACGGGACTCAGCTCCTATAATTCACCCCTCCACTTT	CASSSTGLSSYNSPLHF
TRBV11-2	-	TRBJ2-7	-	TGTGCCAGCAGTCGGAGCTCCTACGAGCAGTACTTC	CASSRSSYEQYF
TRBV27	-	TRBJ2-7	TRBD1	TGTGCCAGCAGTCTCCTCGGCGGGACAGGGGGTCCCGAGCAGTACTTC	CASSLLGGTGGPEQYF
TRBV4-3	-	TRBJ2-5	-	TGCGCCAGCAGCCAAAACCTCGGCGCCTCGGGGACCCAGTACTTC	CASSQNLGASGTQYF
TRBV6-4	-	TRBJ2-7	TRBD2	TGTGCCAGCAGCCCCGGGACTAGCGGGGTGTACGAGCAGTACTTC	CASSPGTSGVYEQYF
TRBV11-2	few	TRBJ1-6	-	TGTGCCAGCAGCTGGGGGGGTGTTCGTTCACCCCTCCACTTT	CASSWGGVRSPLHF
TRBV5-1	-	TRBJ2-2	TRBD1	TGCGCCAGCAGCGGTGGGACAGCGGACACCGGGGAGCTGTTTTTT	CASSGGTADTGELFF
TRBV6-4	few	TRBJ2-5	TRBD2	TGTGCCAGCAGTCCGCTAGCGGGGGAAGGGGAGACCCAGTACTTC	CASSPLAGEGETQYF
TRBV5-1	few	TRBJ1-1	TRBD1	TGCGCCAGCAGCTATAGCCCGACAGGGGCGAACACTGAAGCTTTCTTT	CASSYSPTGANTEAFF
TRBV4-1	-	TRBJ2-3	TRBD2	TGCGCCAGCAGCCATGGACTAGCGGGGGGGGTGGATACGCAGTATTTT	CASSHGLAGGVDTQYF
TRBV7-7	once	TRBJ2-3	TRBD2	TGTGCCAGCAGCCAAAGCGGGGCTGGCACAGATACGCAGTATTTT	CASSQSGAGTDTQYF
TRBV7-2	once	TRBJ2-7	TRBD2	TGTGCCAGCAGCCCTTCGACTAGCGGGGGCCTTATTACCTACGAGCAGTACTTC	CASSPSTSGGLITYEQYF
TRBV27	-	TRBJ2-1	TRBD2	TGTGCCAGCAGTAGCGGGGGCCACAATGAGCAGTTCTTC	CASSSGGHNEQFF
TRBV6-5	-	TRBJ1-1	-	TGTGCCAGCAGGAAACCCTCGGGGTACACTGAAGCTTTCTTT	CASRKPSGYTEAFF
TRBV7-2	-	TRBJ2-3	-	TGTGCCAGCAGCGTCCGCGGGGGCGAGACAGATACGCAGTATTTT	CASSVRGGETDTQYF
TRBV5-1	-	TRBJ1-2	TRBD1	TGCGCCAGCAGCTTGGGGGACAGGGAGAACTATGGCTACACCTTC	CASSLGDRENYGYTF
TRBV5-4	-	TRBJ2-5	-	TGTGCCAGCAGCACGAGGGGGGGGACGGAGACCCAGTACTTC	CASSTRGGTETQYF
TRBV7-2	-	TRBJ1-5	-	TGTGCCAGCAGCCAAGGACAGATCAATCAGCCCCAGCATTTT	CASSQGQINQPQHF
TRBV27	-	TRBJ1-1	-	TGTGCCAGCAGGACCTCAGGGGACACTGAAGCTTTCTTT	CASRTSGDTEAFF
TRBV6-1	once	TRBJ2-3	TRBD1	TGTGCCAGCAGGAGGACAGGGGGCACAGATACGCAGTATTTT	CASRRTGGTDTQYF
TRBV9	-	TRBJ2-1	TRBD2	TGTGCCAGCAGCGTTAAGCGGGGGGCTAGCTCCTACAATGAGCAGTTCTTC	CASSVKRGASSYNEQFF
TRBV5-8	once	TRBJ2-3	-	TGTGCCAGCAGCAGCCGCCATTTCACAGATACGCAGTATTTT	CASSSRHFTDTQYF
TRBV5-1	-	TRBJ2-7	TRBD2	TGCGCCAGCAGCTTGGCCCTAGCGGGGGCAATCTACGAGCAGTACTTC	CASSLALAGAIYEQYF
TRBV9	-	TRBJ2-5	-	TGTGCCAGCAGTCCGGTGGGCCGGTACCAAGAGACCCAGTACTTC	CASSPVGRYQETQYF
TRBV18	-	TRBJ2-7	-	TGTGCCAGCTCACCCCCGGGACATCCCTACGAGCAGTACTTC	CASSPPGHPYEQYF
TRBV5-4	-	TRBJ2-7	-	TGTGCCAGCAGCTTGAGCCAGGGGATGAGGACCTACGAGCAGTACTTC	CASSLSQGMRTYEQYF
TRBV2	-	TRBJ2-3	TRBD2	TGTGCCAGCAGTGCCCTAGCGGGGACTAGCACAGATACGCAGTATTTT	CASSALAGTSTDTQYF
TRBV6-6	-	TRBJ2-6	TRBD1	TGTGCCAGCGAAGGGGGCCTTGGGGCCAACGTCCTGACTTTC	CASEGGLGANVLTF
TRBV11-3	-	TRBJ2-7	TRBD1	TGTGCCAGCAGGATGACAGGGAACGAGCAGTACTTC	CASRMTGNEQYF
TRBV5-6	-	TRBJ2-1	TRBD2	TGTGCCAGCAGCTTCTTGACTAGCAGCGATGAGCAGTTCTTC	CASSFLTSSDEQFF
TRBV21-1	-	TRBJ1-3	-	TGTGCCAGCAGCCCCCGACAGTTATACTCTGGAAACACCATATATTTT	CASSPRQLYSGNTIYF
TRBV14	-	TRBJ1-2	-	TGTGCCAGCAGCCAAGTCCACTTCAGGGTTCCCGAGGATTCTAACTATGGCTACACCTTC	CASSQVHFRVPEDSNYGYTF
TRBV7-2	-	TRBJ2-7	-	TGTGCCAGCAGCGCGAGGGTCAGTGGCTACGAGCAGTACTTC	CASSARVSGYEQYF
TRBV5-4	-	TRBJ1-2	-	TGTGCCAGCAGCTTGGACTCCAGGGTTGGCTACACCTTC	CASSLDSRVGYTF
TRBV14	-	TRBJ2-7	TRBD1	TGTGCCAGCAGCCAACTCCCCCCCGGGACAGGGCTCGACGAGCAGTACTTC	CASSQLPPGTGLDEQYF
TRBV4-2	few	TRBJ2-7	-	TGTGCCAGCAGCCAAGATAGGGCAGGGGCGAACGAGCAGTACTTC	CASSQDRAGANEQYF
TRBV19	-	TRBJ1-2	TRBD1	TGTGCCAGTAGTCGCGGGACAGGGGGCATTCACTATGGCTACACCTTC	CASSRGTGGIHYGYTF
TRBV2	-	TRBJ2-7	TRBD2	TGTGCCAGCAGTGCGAGCGGGGGGCTAACCTACGAGCAGTACTTC	CASSASGGLTYEQYF
TRBV6-5	-	TRBJ2-2	-	TGTGCCAGCAGTTATAGACTATACGCCGGGGAGCTGTTTTTT	CASSYRLYAGELFF
TRBV4-3	-	TRBJ1-2	-	TGCGCCAGCAGCCAAGAGATTGTGGACACACCCGGCTACACCTTC	CASSQEIVDTPGYTF
TRBV7-2	-	TRBJ1-6	-	TGTGCCAGCAGCCCCGCGGAAGGGGAAAGTTCACCCCTCCACTTT	CASSPAEGESSPLHF
TRBV6-1	-	TRBJ1-2	-	TGTGCCAGCAGTGAGCGGGGTAGACAGAGCTATGGCTACACCTTC	CASSERGRQSYGYTF